This T cell receptor beta chain originates from a study of cytomegalovirus exposure and HLA in healthy donors. Germline V CDR1 and CDR2: LGHNA, YSLEER. The CDR3 spans 15 residues. Findings and limits, study-wide: The productive fraction for most TCR beta V segments was about 87% or about 30% in an earlier analysis. Later analysis suggested links between common viral pathogens and several top significant clusters.

To note about this clone: What it recognizes is unknown.

PCR was performed using 60 Vbeta and 13 Jbeta primers. Method: immunoSEQ multiplex PCR; TCRdb's copy keeps in-frame clones and lacks some. The table lists under 200,000 clones, approximately 67% of them singletons. V gene TRBV4-3 combines with J gene TRBJ2-5; 8 positions agree with TRBD2. The better agreement between TRBJ2-7 and the DNA end casts doubt on the J call. The sample comprised PBMCs. The clonotype originates from a man aged 40-49 years in good health and CMV-seronegative. The chain's CDR3 is CASSQVAGGGYEQYF. The CDR3, as DNA: TGCGCCAGCAGCCAAGTCGCGGGAGGAGGCTACGAGCAGTACTTC.